This TCR beta chain was identified during a study of cytomegalovirus exposure and HLA in healthy donors (dated by TCRdb to about 2017). With respect to the entire study: According to an earlier analysis of several hundred of the donors, roughly 180 million T cells yielded 90 million to 130 million unique TCR beta sequences and roughly 280 Gb of sequence data. In the later analysis, no new phenotypic data were used to find candidate immune exposures; instead, reliance was placed on TCR beta sequences and their occurrence across donors. To predict cytomegalovirus infection status, the study combined high-throughput TCR immunosequencing, statistical association of individual TCRs with disease status, and machine learning. Of the 300 to 500 genotyped donors, less than 90% were placed in the genetic ancestry cluster associated with self-reported Caucasian donors. The number of typed donors differed by locus: about 620-640 for A, B, C, DRB1 and DQB1; 500 to 550 for DQA1; fewer than 610 for DPA1; and roughly 450 for DPB1. About 310 gigabases of sequencing data and 78 million or so unique TCR sequences were included in an early release covering about 700 HLA-typed donors. HLA typing covered class I and class II loci at four-digit resolution. A separate validation cohort of 90 to 150 different subjects was used in addition to the roughly 620-subject first cohort. The aim of the study was to test whether cataloging public T cell receptors could identify signatures of past pathogen exposure. The study used immunosequencing to profile the T cell repertoires of several hundred subjects and linked those repertoires to cytomegalovirus serostatus. Alongside the repertoire data, information on donor age, sex, ethnicity and CMV serostatus was compiled. Every discovery cohort repertoire had been produced on one sequencing platform. In an earlier analysis of roughly 600 of the donors, high-throughput TCR beta sequencing was used to judge whether each TCR beta V gene segment behaved as functional or pseudogenic. On average, approximately 250,000 unique TCR beta nucleotide sequences were sequenced per donor among 398 genotyped donors of the cohort, with around 19% of those sequences being non-productive. A later analysis re-analyzed previously published TCR beta repertoires from roughly 600 donors and added high-resolution HLA genotyping to study TCR occurrence patterns. A later genetic analysis took genome-wide SNP genotypes for about 55% of the 666 donors and used that subset as a discovery cohort. Several DR-DQ haplotypes were treated as single units for association and clustering because of strong linkage in the cohort.

With respect to this clone: Its antigen is still unknown. Base quality data are lacking; no much larger clone is found one base away.

Broad study findings and their caveats: For the cohort, immune exposure information was limited to CMV serostatus. V-gene and J-gene trimming of TCR beta chains was associated with a missense DCLRE1C variant in a later genetic analysis, and the association was replicated in an independent cohort. The 87-base-pair reads could not distinguish some IMGT-functional V segments, including TRBV6-2 and TRBV6-3, so those segments were excluded. Correlated functional status among segregating V segments might be attributable to linkage disequilibrium, but an unknown experimental factor could not be ruled out. The study listed approximately 150 TCR beta chains as associated with cytomegalovirus. Because counts were too low, roughly 18 rarely observed V segments, including chromosome 9 orphons, were left out of the earlier analysis of over 550 of the donors. Strong co-occurrence of HLA alleles, especially DR and DQ, made assigning TCR associations to individual alleles difficult. Compared with equally common non-associated chains, HLA-associated TCR beta chains in a later analysis were more clonally expanded and had lower generation probabilities. According to a later analysis, parvovirus B19, influenza, CMV and Epstein-Barr virus appeared linked to several top co-occurrence clusters. A group of highly shared sequence variants was considered likely to be a technical artifact of the sequencing pipeline. In an earlier analysis of some 500 of the donors, most TCR beta V segments appeared in productive rearrangements about 87% or about 30% of the time, broadly matching IMGT annotations. A further reported finding was that TCR beta sequences accurately predicted the HLA-A and HLA-B alleles for most subjects in the first cohort. Presence/absence analyses assumed roughly uniform sequencing depth across donors, an assumption that may not hold. A later analysis associated about 17,000 TCR beta sequences with specific HLA alleles at a false discovery rate of 0.05. In a later analysis, most CMV-associated TCR beta chains were found to appear HLA-restricted, with HLA associations seemingly driven largely by CMV exposure. The classifier was reported to diagnose cytomegalovirus status with high specificity and sensitivity in both the original cohort and the validation cohort. According to a later analysis, TCR association rates differed among HLA loci, with DRB1 alleles showing the most associated TCRs and HLA-C alleles showing the fewest. A few of the identified cytomegalovirus-associated TCR beta chains were confirmed in vitro to be specific for cytomegalovirus antigens. In a later genetic analysis, fewer N-insertions in productive TCRs were reported among donors in an Asian-associated ancestry cluster than the roughly 700-donor mean. Most TCR sequences were seen in very few donors, while some public TCRs were found in many individuals. Because some donors lacked HLA typing at each locus, the association tests relied only on the typed subset. This cohort had only TCR beta chains sequenced, and the lack of alpha or paired-chain data limited which features could be detected. The authors suggested that the approach could potentially be extended to other disease states and immunological phenotypes.

Receptors were amplified or captured by the immunoSEQ multiplex PCR assay. A mixture of 60 forward primers for TCR Vbeta segments and 13 reverse primers for TCR Jbeta segments was used in the multiplex PCR. The CDR3 region of rearranged TCR beta genes was amplified from genomic DNA by a multiplex PCR assay. Amplified TCR beta libraries were sequenced as 87-base-pair reads on the Illumina HiSeq System. The paper's data handling went like this. A later analysis tallied roughly 76 million unique TCR beta chains across the 650 to 750 repertoires, and about 12 million of those chains were shared by two or more donors. Raw reads were error-corrected and collapsed into unique sequences by a nearest-neighbor algorithm in which closely related sequences were merged to remove PCR and sequencing errors. To assign V, D and J gene segments, CDR3 sequences were aligned to IMGT reference sequences. Each retained sequence needed at least a six-nucleotide match to both a V gene segment and a J gene segment. Rearrangements were classified as productive when the CDR3 lacked stop codons and remained in frame with V and J, and all other rearrangements were classified as non-productive. CDR3 was defined according to IMGT convention as the region running from the second conserved V-encoded cysteine to the conserved J-encoded phenylalanine. The earlier analysis of some 540 of the donors excluded any sequence lacking an unambiguous match to a single V gene segment. An earlier analysis of 550 to 650 of the donors classified V segments as functional when productive rearrangements were above 56.7% and as segregating when the standard deviation between donors was above 5%. A statistical classification framework was built to diagnose cytomegalovirus status from the catalog of TCR beta chain sequences. In a later analysis, TCR nucleotide sequences were compared against IMGT/GENE-DB human TR gene sequences so that V and J genes could be assigned. A later analysis assigned CDR3 sequences and most-parsimonious VDJ recombination scenarios with the TCRdist pipeline. In a later analysis, each TCR beta chain was defined by its CDR3 amino acid sequence together with its V-gene family, and reads without a unique V-gene family were excluded. In a later analysis, around 600 highly shared, low-generation-probability nucleotide sequences were removed to address suspected cross-contamination and a sequencing artifact. A later analysis calculated a clonal expansion index for each public chain from normalized within-repertoire ranks of inferred template counts. In a later analysis, generation probabilities were computed with a VDJ recombination model fitted to out-of-frame rearrangements, and the resulting probabilities were checked against IGoR. A later analysis scored TCR-TCR, TCR-HLA and TCR-CMV co-occurrence with hypergeometric tests, applying a repertoire-size bias correction to TCR pairs. A later analysis estimated false discovery rates by permuting HLA or CMV assignments 20 times. In a later analysis, co-occurring TCRs were grouped using DBSCAN, and TCRdist sequence similarity was added for clustering within HLA-allele-positive subsets. For co-occurrence clustering, repertoires with fewer than 30,000 or more than 120,000 public chains were excluded, along with roughly 5 repertoires with anomalous nucleotide sharing. Imported from immuneACCESS, the table was reduced by TCRdb to in-frame sequences with V and J called. These copies leave out some clones; in studies compared against another copy, an unresolved V gene accounts for under half, and the cause of the remainder is not known. V and J calls plus clone size are reproduced from that table; the DNA served to infer D and trimming. The sample data list 110,000 to 150,000 clones, and just under 85% of these were observed just once. Around 1.9% of the sample goes to the ten largest clones.

Between the V and J ends, shortened by 0 bases and 5 bases respectively, the junction contains 18 bases. The CDR3 runs 17 residues from the cysteine to the phenylalanine. Solely the CDR3 DNA is kept, with 51 bases framed from the first base. As encoded in the germline V gene, CDR1 is LGHNA while CDR2 is YSLEER. The cohort was made up of roughly 670 healthy bone marrow donors. All cohort members were sampled while nominally healthy, although unrecorded immune exposures were likely present. The donor was CMV seronegative and was included in the group of under 450 seronegative cohort members. Every donor gave a peripheral blood sample, and the peripheral blood mononuclear cells from that sample were used for TCR beta sequencing. Genomic DNA extraction from the blood cell samples was performed with the Qiagen DNeasy Blood Extraction Kit.

This TCR was sampled from a woman aged 40 to 50 in good health and CMV-seronegative. Sample: PBMCs. The V and J segments used are TRBV4-3 and TRBJ2-3; a confident D gene designation cannot be given. The nucleotide sequence is TGCGCCAGCAGCCAAGATAGCTCTACGGATGATATAGATACGCAGTATTTT. It translates to CASSQDSSTDDIDTQYF.